The next 15 T cell receptor beta chains were all read from a single sample in a study of blood T cell repertoires in COVID-19. Assay used: immunoSEQ multiplex PCR; TCRdb lists only in-frame clones, some missing. Of about 200,000 clones detected, 84% appear once; the ten largest clones hold approximately 8%. The sample was peripheral blood. These receptors all stem from a woman in her fifties or sixties with active or convalescent COVID-19.

CDR3 nucleotides: TGTGCCATTTCTTCGACTAGCGGAGAGGGGGAGACCCAGTACTTC. Amino acid sequence: CAISSTSGEGETQYF. The genes are TRBV10-3 and TRBJ2-5; TRBD2 matches 9 bases. This CDR3 comprises 15 residues. Germline-derived CDR1 and CDR2 are ENHRY and SYGVKD. V was pared by 9 bases and J by 5 bases, with 13 bases of the junction left unmatched.

The chain uses TRBV7-9 and TRBJ2-7; 9 bases align to TRBD2. V lost 5 bases and J lost 0; bases outside the gene matches: 14. This CDR3 is 18 amino acids long. Germline V gives CDR1 SEHNR, CDR2 FQNEAQ (reference sequence). CDR3 DNA: TGTGCCAGCAGCCCCCGACTAGCGGAGCGCCCCAGCTCCTACGAGCAGTACTTC. It is translated as CASSPRLAERPSSYEQYF. Together with reference TRBV7-9 and TRBJ2-7, the CDR3 gives the full variable domain: DTGVSQNPRHKITKRGQNVTFRCDPISEHNRLYWYRQTLGQGPEFLTYFQNEAQLEKSRLLSDRFSAERPKGSFSTLEIQRTEQGDSAMYLCASSPRLAERPSSYEQYFGPGTRLTVT.

The genes are TRBV6-5 and TRBJ2-7; 9 positions agree with TRBD1. CDR1 MNHEY and CDR2 SVGAGI come from the germline V gene. CDR3 length: 13 residues. The junction had 2 bases not matched to a gene; V was cut back by 6 bases and J by 2 bases. This CDR3 is CASRDRGTYEQYF. The CDR3 region has the DNA TGTGCCAGCAGGGACAGGGGAACCTACGAGCAGTACTTC.

The chain uses TRBV6-6 and TRBJ2-5; 8 bases are a match to TRBD2. Trimming took 5 bases from V and 4 from J; bases not matched to a gene: 6. Germline V gene data show CDR1 as MNHNY and CDR2 as SVGAGI (reference sequence). The CDR3 runs 14 residues. CDR3 in amino acids: CASSAGTRGETQYF. CDR3 DNA sequence: TGTGCCAGCAGTGCCGGGACTAGGGGAGAGACCCAGTACTTC.

The chain recombines TRBV6-5 with TRBJ1-1; 10 bases match TRBD1. Germline assignment: CDR1 MNHEY and CDR2 SVGAGI. This CDR3 spans 15 amino acids. J lost 5 bases, V lost 5 bases, and 8 bases had no gene match. The CDR3 here is CASSSRQGARTEAFF. The CDR3, as DNA: TGTGCCAGCAGTAGTCGACAGGGGGCGCGGACTGAAGCTTTCTTT.

V is TRBV5-1 and J is TRBJ1-2, with 7 positions matching TRBD1. There are 13 residues in the CDR3. CDR1 SGHRS and CDR2 YFSETQ come from the germline V gene. The V segment lost 4 bases and the J segment 7 bases; nucleotides outside the gene matches: 7. The CDR3 loop reads CASSHDRAGGYTF. The CDR3, as DNA: TGCGCCAGCAGCCACGACAGGGCCGGTGGCTACACCTTC.

This clone has at least ten counts. The CDR3 spells CASSEARVTEAFF. CDR3 sequence (DNA): TGTGCCAGCAGTGAAGCGCGAGTCACTGAAGCTTTCTTT. The chain carries TRBV6-1 and TRBJ1-1; D gene ambiguous. The ends were cut back, 0 bases at V and 4 bases at J, with 6 bases in the middle. The CDR3 contains 13 residues. Germline values: CDR1 MNHNS, CDR2 SASEGT.

The chain uses TRBV5-6 and TRBJ2-2; TRBD2 matches 9 bases. The length of the CDR3 is 16 residues. V shed 3 bases and J 1 base; nucleotides not matched to a gene: 4. The germline CDR1 and CDR2 sequences are SGHDT and YYEEEE. CDR3: CASSSLAGWNTGELFF. CDR3 sequence (DNA): TGTGCCAGCAGCTCCCTAGCGGGGTGGAACACCGGGGAGCTGTTTTTT.

The chain carries TRBV2 and TRBJ1-2; the D gene is possibly TRBD1 (6 bases). V lost 6 bases, J lost 7 bases, and 15 bases lay in between. The CDR3 totals 13 residues. Germline V lookup: CDR1 SNHLY, CDR2 FYNNEI. CDR3 bases: TGTGCCAGCAGGGGGGACATGGTGCCTGGCTACACCTTC. Amino acid sequence: CASRGDMVPGYTF.

This clone has a handful of counts. V usage is TRBV2 and J usage is TRBJ1-6; D is perhaps TRBD1 (5 bases). CDR3 length: 16 amino acids. V lost 3 bases to trimming and J lost 1 base, with 10 bases between them. The germline CDR1 and CDR2 sequences are SNHLY and FYNNEI. This chain's CDR3 is CASSEEGRSYNSPLHF. The CDR3 DNA reads TGTGCCAGCAGTGAGGAGGGGAGATCCTATAATTCACCCCTCCACTTT.

The chain combines TRBV28 with TRBJ2-3; possible D gene TRBD2, 5 bases. Between the trimmed V and J ends, which lost 3 bases and 4 bases, there was a span of 8 bases. The CDR3 is 13 amino acids. Looked up from germline, CDR1 is MDHEN and CDR2 is SYDVKM. CDR3 bases: TGTGCCAGCAGTTTGATCGGGGCAGATACGCAGTATTTT. Translated, it gives CASSLIGADTQYF.

The chain has TRBV10-2 and TRBJ1-1, with a possible D match to TRBD1 (6 bases). The germline V gene has CDR1 WSHSY and CDR2 SAAADI. The germline V and J ends were trimmed by 4 bases and 0 bases, with 12 bases remaining between them. The CDR3 contains 15 residues. CDR3 sequence reads: CASSGQAQVNTEAFF. CDR3 nucleotide sequence: TGCGCCAGCAGTGGACAGGCGCAGGTGAACACTGAAGCTTTCTTT.

The chain links TRBV15 to TRBJ2-3; TRBD1 might be the D (5 bases). Per the germline V gene, CDR1 is LNHNV and CDR2 is YYDKDF (reference sequence). V shed 1 base and J shed 2 bases, with 7 bases lying between them. The CDR3 consists of 14 residues. CDR3 region: CATSRGQFTDTQYF. As DNA, the CDR3 is TGTGCCACCAGCAGAGGACAGTTCACAGATACGCAGTATTTT.

The J gene is TRBJ1-2, the V gene TRBV6-1; perhaps TRBD1 as D (5 bases). This CDR3 is built from 15 residues. Germline V gene lookup returns CDR1 MNHNS and CDR2 SASEGT. Trimming cost V 0 bases and J 5 bases, with 13 bases left between them. Here the CDR3 reads CASSEALLGLYGYTF. CDR3 DNA sequence: TGTGCCAGCAGTGAAGCGCTCCTGGGGCTTTATGGCTACACCTTC.

The V gene is TRBV28, the J gene TRBJ2-5, with D maybe TRBD1 (6 bases). Germline CDR1 is MDHEN and CDR2 is SYDVKM. The ends were cut back, 3 bases at V and 4 bases at J, with 6 bases in the middle. This CDR3 contains 12 residues. This CDR3 reads CASSLGAETQYF. In DNA, the CDR3 is TGTGCCAGCAGTTTGGGGGCAGAGACCCAGTACTTC.